The 25 T cell receptor beta chains presented below share a single source sample, sequenced in a study of blood T cell repertoires in COVID-19. Profiling relied on immunoSEQ multiplex PCR, and the TCRdb table lists in-frame clones only, not all of them. Among roughly 50,000 clones listed, 79% were seen once. The sequencing input was peripheral blood. The receptors derive from a man aged 55-75 years with acute or convalescent COVID-19.

The chain is built from TRBV15 and TRBJ1-2; D is perhaps TRBD1 (5 bases). CDR1 LNHNV and CDR2 YYDKDF come from the germline V gene (reference sequence). This CDR3 comprises 15 residues. The V end was cut by 1 base, the J end by 8 bases, with 17 bases between. The CDR3 bases are TGTGCCACCAGCAGAGGGTCCGGGACTACCCTGGGCTACACCTTC. Translating gives CATSRGSGTTLGYTF.

V is TRBV7-9 and J is TRBJ2-7; unclear D gene. There are 15 residues in the CDR3. From germline, CDR1 is SEHNR and CDR2 FQNEAQ (reference sequence). Trimming left V 5 bases short and J 7 bases short, with 21 bases between. CDR3 nucleotide sequence: TGTGCCAGCAGCCTTGGCGGCCCCAAGGTAGAAGAGCAGTACTTC. Protein product: CASSLGGPKVEEQYF. The whole variable domain, remainder taken from reference TRBV7-9 and TRBJ2-7, is DTGVSQNPRHKITKRGQNVTFRCDPISEHNRLYWYRQTLGQGPEFLTYFQNEAQLEKSRLLSDRFSAERPKGSFSTLEIQRTEQGDSAMYLCASSLGGPKVEEQYFGPGTRLTVT.

A single count supports this clone. The V gene is TRBV5-4, the J gene TRBJ1-2; a weak D match, TRBD1 (5 bases). Germline CDR1 is SGHNT and CDR2 is YYREEE (reference sequence). The CDR3 runs to 17 residues. Trimming took 0 bases from V and 1 from J, leaving 16 bases between them. CDR3 DNA: TGTGCCAGCAGCTTGGGAGGCGGGAGGGGTCTTAACTATGGCTACACCTTC. This codes for CASSLGGGRGLNYGYTF.

The chain joins TRBV4-1 to TRBJ2-7; weak D call: TRBD2 (6 bases). The CDR3 covers 15 residues. In germline, CDR1 is MGHRA, CDR2 YSYEKL. The V end lost 1 base, the J end lost 6 bases, and 16 bases lay between the germline ends. The CDR3 DNA reads TGCGCCAGCAGCCAAGGTGCGATATTGGGGGGCGAGCAGTACTTC. Translated: CASSQGAILGGEQYF.

The rearrangement uses TRBV7-9 and TRBJ1-4; 7 bases are shared with TRBD1. Trimming at V came to 1 base and at J to 4 bases, leaving 0 bases not matched to a gene. This CDR3 spans 14 amino acids. Germline loops: CDR1 SEHNR, CDR2 FQNEAQ (reference sequence). DNA for the CDR3: TGTGCCAGCAGCTTAGACAGGGGTAATGAAAAACTGTTTTTT. This encodes CASSLDRGNEKLFF.

CDR3: CASGEGSNSPLHF. The DNA for the CDR3 is TGTGCCAGCGGGGAGGGATCAAATTCACCCCTCCACTTT. This chain connects TRBV7-3 to TRBJ1-6; D not resolved. V lost 8 bases and J lost 7, with 12 bases in between. The CDR3 spans 13 residues. CDR1 and CDR2 from the germline V gene are SGHTA and FQGTGA.

The chain employs TRBV6-1 and TRBJ2-1; D might be TRBD1 (6 bases). Trimming cost V 3 bases and J 8 bases, with 14 bases left between them. The CDR3 length is 14 residues. Germline CDR1 is MNHNS and CDR2 is SASEGT. CDR3 sequence: CASSDPTGTYEQFF. The CDR3 nucleotides are TGTGCCAGCAGTGATCCCACAGGGACATATGAGCAGTTCTTC.

This clone was recorded a few times. V gene TRBV28 combines with J gene TRBJ2-7; D may be TRBD2 (5 bases). Trimming shortened V by 4 bases and J by 7 bases, and 20 bases separated the two germline ends. Germline CDR1 reads MDHEN; CDR2 reads SYDVKM. This CDR3 is built from 15 residues. The CDR3 sequence: CASSSLFRGQREQYF. CDR3 in DNA: TGTGCCAGCAGTTCCCTTTTTAGAGGGCAGAGGGAGCAGTACTTC.

CDR3 region: CASSPTGYEQFF. In nucleotides, the CDR3 is TGTGCCAGCAGCCCCACAGGGTATGAGCAGTTCTTC. The V and J genes are TRBV12-3 or TRBV12-4 and TRBJ2-1; D is possibly TRBD1 (6 bases). The CDR3 spans 12 residues. Trimming pared 6 bases from V and 8 bases from J, leaving 11 bases between.

The chain links TRBV28 to TRBJ2-7, with D unclear. The CDR3 covers 12 residues. Germline V gene sequence: CDR1 MDHEN, CDR2 SYDVKM. Trimming stripped 8 bases from V and 2 bases from J, with 10 bases between. The CDR3 region has the DNA TGTGCCAGCGGTCGGAGCACCTACGAGCAGTACTTC. Translation gives CASGRSTYEQYF.

This clone was recorded once. The chain carries TRBV28 and TRBJ2-3; the match to TRBD2 covers 13 bases. Trimming took 2 bases from V and 6 from J; bases not matched to a gene: 8. The germline CDR1 and CDR2 sequences are MDHEN and SYDVKM. The CDR3 runs 17 residues. DNA of the CDR3: TGTGCCAGCAGTTTACATGCTGGACTAGCGGGAGCGGATACGCAGTATTTT. This translates into CASSLHAGLAGADTQYF.

The chain links TRBV5-1 to TRBJ1-1, with D perhaps TRBD1 (5 bases). V was shortened by 4 bases and J by 4 bases, with 17 bases between the two germline ends. The CDR3 consists of 15 residues. Per germline, CDR1 SGHRS and CDR2 YFSETQ. The CDR3 sequence is CASSGGTPGGTEAFF. Written as DNA, the CDR3 is TGCGCCAGCAGCGGCGGGACGCCGGGAGGCACTGAAGCTTTCTTT.

The gene calls are TRBV5-3 and TRBJ1-3, with no clear D. TRBV5-3 is an ORF; its function is uncertain. The CDR3 is made up of 14 amino acids. V lost 0 bases and J lost 1, with 5 bases in between. The CDR3 loop reads CARSLAFSGNTIYF. CDR3 bases: TGTGCCAGAAGCTTGGCCTTTTCTGGAAACACCATATATTTT.

The chain is built from TRBV30 and TRBJ1-5, with D unclear. CDR1 and CDR2 (germline): GTSNPN, SVGIG (reference sequence). Trimming took 0 bases from V and 6 from J, leaving 9 bases between them. The CDR3 has 13 residues. The DNA for the CDR3 is TGTGCCTGGAGTGTAAGTTTGAGTCAGCCCCAGCATTTT. Encoded protein: CAWSVSLSQPQHF.

This clone was recorded a few times. This chain joins TRBV6-2 or TRBV6-3 and TRBJ1-5; D may be TRBD1 (6 bases). V lost 1 base to trimming and J lost 0 bases, with 10 bases between them. The CDR3 contains 16 residues. The V gene's germline CDR1 is MNHEY and CDR2 SVGEGT. The chain's CDR3 is CASSYWGHLSNQPQHF. The CDR3 DNA follows: TGTGCCAGCAGTTACTGGGGACACCTTAGCAATCAGCCCCAGCATTTT.

The V and J genes are TRBV28 and TRBJ1-3; D is unclear. The CDR3 is 12 residues long. Germline loops: CDR1 MDHEN, CDR2 SYDVKM. V was shortened by 6 bases and J by 4 bases, with 7 bases between the two germline ends. CDR3 sequence reads: CASSPQGNTIYF. The CDR3 nucleotides read TGTGCCAGCAGCCCACAGGGAAACACCATATATTTT.

This clone appeared a few times. V usage is TRBV10-3 and J usage is TRBJ2-3; D is unresolved. The V end was cut by 8 bases, the J end by 1 base, with 10 bases between. The V gene's germline CDR1 is ENHRY and CDR2 SYGVKD. CDR3 size: 13 residues. The CDR3 loop is CAIQGEGTDTQYF. The CDR3 bases are TGTGCCATCCAAGGAGAGGGCACAGATACGCAGTATTTT.

The chain employs TRBV27 and TRBJ1-5; D remains unclear. This CDR3 comprises 15 residues. V was clipped by 3 bases and J by 3 bases, with 12 bases between them. The germline CDR1 and CDR2 sequences are MNHEY and SMNVEV (reference sequence). CDR3 amino acids: CASSFLARSNQPQHF. The CDR3 DNA sequence: TGTGCCAGCAGTTTCCTCGCGCGGTCCAATCAGCCCCAGCATTTT.

The V and J genes are TRBV7-9 and TRBJ2-3; 9 nucleotides match TRBD2. V gave up 1 base and J gave up 3 bases; unmatched junction bases: 5. The germline V gene encodes CDR1 SEHNR and CDR2 FQNEAQ (reference sequence). The CDR3 sequence is 16 residues long. CDR3 region: CASSLVSAGGTDTQYF. CDR3 nucleotide sequence: TGTGCCAGCAGCTTAGTTAGCGCGGGAGGGACAGATACGCAGTATTTT.

The CDR3 loop reads CASSFAGNNEKLFF. The CDR3 DNA is TGTGCCAGCAGTTTCGCAGGGAATAATGAAAAACTGTTTTTT. This chain joins TRBV28 and TRBJ1-4; the D gene is possibly TRBD1 (5 bases). Trimming removed 3 bases from V and 4 bases from J, with 9 bases in between. The CDR3 runs to 14 residues. CDR1 and CDR2 (germline): MDHEN, SYDVKM. The full variable domain, with the rest looked up from reference TRBV28 and TRBJ1-4, is DVKVTQSSRYLVKRTGEKVFLECVQDMDHENMFWYRQDPGLGLRLIYFSYDVKMKEKGDIPEGYSVSREKKERFSLILESASTNQTSMYLCASSFAGNNEKLFFGSGTQLSVL.

This clone has more than one count but fewer than ten. The genes are TRBV2 and TRBJ1-5; TRBD1 matches at 7 bases. The trim removed 6 bases at V and 4 bases at J, leaving 3 bases unmatched. The CDR3 has 13 amino acids. Germline V gives CDR1 SNHLY, CDR2 FYNNEI. CDR3 nucleotides: TGTGCCAGCAGCGGGACAGCTAATCAGCCCCAGCATTTT. Encoded protein: CASSGTANQPQHF.

The chain recombines TRBV10-2 with TRBJ1-5; no reliable D call. Between the trimmed V and J ends, which lost 4 bases and 2 bases, there was a span of 12 bases. This CDR3 comprises 15 residues. Germline values: CDR1 WSHSY, CDR2 SAAADI. CDR3 protein: CASSGIGRRNQPQHF. The CDR3 bases are TGCGCCAGCAGTGGGATAGGGAGGCGCAATCAGCCCCAGCATTTT.

This clone was seen once. J is TRBJ1-6 and V is TRBV5-1, with D maybe TRBD1 (5 bases). CDR1 is SGHRS, CDR2 YFSETQ, per germline. Trimming stripped 4 bases from V and 8 bases from J, with 13 bases between. The CDR3 is 14 residues long. The CDR3 bases are TGCGCCAGCAGCCTAGACAGCCTCGATTCACCCCTCCACTTT. Amino acids: CASSLDSLDSPLHF.

J is TRBJ2-7 and V is TRBV9, with 10 bases identical to TRBD2. The CDR3 sequence is 15 residues long. Per the germline V gene, CDR1 is SGDLS and CDR2 is YYNGEE. Trimming cost V 4 bases and J 3 bases; bases outside gene matches: 7. This CDR3 reads CASSLSWTSGYEQYF. CDR3 DNA sequence: TGTGCCAGCAGCTTGTCCTGGACTAGCGGCTACGAGCAGTACTTC.

V usage is TRBV18 and J usage is TRBJ2-2; the match to TRBD2 covers 8 bases. V lost 1 base and J lost 6; bases outside the gene matches: 7. The CDR3 covers 16 residues. Germline CDR1 is KGHSH and CDR2 is LQKENI. CDR3 loop: CASSPRSSGSSGELFF. In nucleotides, the CDR3 is TGTGCCAGCTCACCACGTTCCAGCGGGAGTTCCGGGGAGCTGTTTTTT.